A selection of T cell receptor beta chains follows, all from one sample in a study of shared clonotypes between healthy human individuals. Some clones are missing from TCRdb's copy, which holds only in-frame ones; the method was immunoSEQ multiplex PCR. The data contain over 800,000 clones, 80% to 95% of them seen just once; the ten biggest clones take up 24%. The material sequenced was naive CD8+ T cells sorted from blood. Receptors originate from a man aged 25-45 years in good health. Both conserved end residues are part of each CDR3.

CDR3 protein: CASSLNSLAGELFF; V gene: TRBV7-9
CDR3 protein: CASSQAPGTPSSYNEQFF; V gene: TRBV14
CDR3 protein: CASSIRRTANYGYTF; V gene: TRBV5-8
CDR3 protein: CASSERPRSSYNEQFF; V gene: TRBV9
CDR3 protein: CASSQDAGPYEQYF; V gene: TRBV4-3
CDR3 protein: CASSLVPGSDEQFF; V gene: TRBV7-7
CDR3 protein: CASSSRGTSGRPPYNEQFF; V gene: TRBV7-9
CDR3 protein: CASSYSRTVEQYF; V gene: TRBV6-5
CDR3 protein: CASSRFSGQDEQYF; V gene: TRBV4-1
CDR3 protein: CIGGRTGFNEQFF; V gene: TRBV29-1
CDR3 protein: CASSAGANSNQPQHF; V gene: TRBV5-8
CDR3 protein: CASSLTDRGYEQYF; V gene: TRBV6-1
CDR3 protein: CASSPWTGGRGDTQYF; V gene: TRBV18
CDR3 protein: CASSIVGPSTSGANVLTF; V gene: TRBV19
CDR3 protein: CASSLHGTGELFF; V gene: TRBV7-3
CDR3 protein: CASSEIFGAGGRDTGELFF; V gene: TRBV6-1
CDR3 protein: CASSGTADSGANVLTF; V gene: TRBV2
CDR3 protein: CASSPQTDTQYF; V gene: TRBV9